The clone carrying this T cell receptor beta chain was seen more than once but under ten times. The antigen remains undetermined. The data derive from a study of shared clonotypes between healthy human individuals. Study results and limitations: The genetic and exposure-history diversity represented was limited by few donors.

Germline CDR1 is MNHEY and CDR2 is SMNVEV (reference sequence). The CDR3 sequence is 14 residues long. Trimming removed 1 base at V and 2 bases at J, with 8 bases between. Here immunoSEQ multiplex PCR was the method, and the copy in TCRdb shows in-frame clones only, minus some. The sample yields more than 850,000 clones, 70% to 80% seen once. This chain links TRBV27 with TRBJ1-1; a possible D gene is TRBD1 (6 bases). This sequence originates from a man younger than 35 in good health. Some clones in this sample may be carry-over from other donors' samples. Sequencing used memory CD4+ T cells from PBMCs. Subset of the sample: CD45RA-negative fraction. CDR3 sequence reads: CASSLLDRNTEAFF. The CDR3 nucleotides read TGTGCCAGCAGTTTATTGGACAGAAACACTGAAGCTTTCTTT.